One sample yielded the 19 T cell receptor beta chains listed below, sequenced in a study of shared clonotypes between healthy human individuals. The table came from immunoSEQ multiplex PCR; TCRdb's copy has only in-frame clones and leaves some out. The profile shows 530,000 or so clones, approximately 79% of them singletons. Source material: PBMCs. These receptor sequences come from a middle-aged woman in good health. Some clones in this sample may be carry-over from other donors' samples.

This clone was seen repeatedly, ten times or more. This chain joins TRBV7-8 and TRBJ2-7, with a possible D match to TRBD1 (5 bases). Germline CDR1 reads SGHVS; CDR2 reads FQNEAQ. Trimming left V 3 bases short and J 2 bases short, with 8 bases between. The CDR3 extends over 13 amino acids. The DNA for the CDR3 is TGTGCCAGCAGCTTGTTAGGGGCCTACGAGCAGTACTTC. As protein: CASSLLGAYEQYF.

The chain employs TRBV29-1 and TRBJ2-5, with 7 nucleotides matching TRBD2. TRBJ2-7 matches the DNA end more closely, so the J call is doubtful. The CDR3 is 13 amino acids. Germline V gene sequence: CDR1 SQVTM, CDR2 ANQGSEA. CDR3 sequence: CSAAGVLAYEQYF. DNA of the CDR3: TGCAGCGCTGCGGGAGTCCTGGCCTACGAGCAGTACTTC.

This chain links TRBV9 with TRBJ2-3, with 8 nucleotides matching TRBD2. The ends lost 0 bases at V and 1 base at J; junction bases unmatched: 4. Germline CDR1 is SGDLS and CDR2 is YYNGEE. The CDR3 sequence is 16 residues long. Here the CDR3 DNA reads TGTGCCAGCAGCGTAGGGGTGACTAGCGGCACAGATACGCAGTATTTT. It translates to CASSVGVTSGTDTQYF.

The V call is TRBV19, the J call TRBJ1-5; TRBD1 is a possible D gene (6 bases). In germline, CDR1 is LNHDA, CDR2 SQIVND (reference sequence). Trimming shortened V by 2 bases and J by 0 bases, and 17 bases separated the two germline ends. The CDR3 sequence is 18 residues long. The CDR3 DNA is TGTGCCAGTAGTATATTAGCAGGGGCCGAGACTAGCAATCAGCCCCAGCATTTT. Amino acid sequence: CASSILAGAETSNQPQHF.

The J gene is TRBJ1-3, the V gene TRBV11-2; D is possibly TRBD1 (5 bases). Germline loops: CDR1 SGHAT, CDR2 FQNNGV. Trimming removed 1 base from V and 0 bases from J, with 13 bases in between. The CDR3 runs 17 residues. CDR3 in amino acids: CASSLVGSRVSGNTIYF. The CDR3 coding sequence is TGTGCCAGCAGCTTAGTTGGCTCCAGGGTCTCTGGAAACACCATATATTTT.

This rearrangement joins TRBV11-2 to TRBJ2-5, with TRBD2 matching over 12 bases. The assigned J gene may be wrong: the sequence end matches TRBJ2-7 better. Germline CDR1 is SGHAT and CDR2 is FQNNGV. This CDR3 has 16 amino acids. The CDR3 DNA follows: TGTGCCAGCAGCTCGCGACTAGCGGGAGTCTCCTACGAGCAGTACTTC. Translation: CASSSRLAGVSYEQYF.

V gene TRBV9 combines with J gene TRBJ2-1; 7 nucleotides align to TRBD1. Trimming cost V 2 bases and J 0 bases; bases outside gene matches: 2. Per germline, CDR1 SGDLS and CDR2 YYNGEE. The length of the CDR3 is 15 residues. CDR3 nucleotides: TGTGCCAGCAGCGTGACAGGGAGCTCCTACAATGAGCAGTTCTTC. Its protein is CASSVTGSSYNEQFF.

This clone was observed a handful of times. The chain couples TRBV6-1 to TRBJ2-3, with TRBD2 as a possible D gene (6 bases). Trimming pared 2 bases from V and 2 bases from J, leaving 17 bases between. CDR1 is MNHNS, CDR2 SASEGT, per germline. CDR3 length: 17 amino acids. The CDR3 loop reads CASSEYGAGGDTDTQYF. The DNA of the CDR3 is TGTGCCAGCAGTGAATACGGAGCGGGCGGGGACACAGATACGCAGTATTTT.

This clone was seen once. The J gene is TRBJ2-7, the V gene TRBV4-1; TRBD1 agrees at 9 bases. The CDR3 is 15 residues long. J gave up 0 bases and V 4 bases, and 4 bases lay outside the gene matches. Germline CDR1 reads MGHRA; CDR2 reads YSYEKL. The CDR3 bases are TGCGCCAGCAGCCGCGGACAGGGGAGCTCCTACGAGCAGTACTTC. This translates into CASSRGQGSSYEQYF.

V is TRBV7-9 and J is TRBJ2-1; either TRBD1 or TRBD2 may supply D (5 bases each). There are 15 residues in the CDR3. The germline V and J ends were trimmed by 5 bases and 0 bases, with 11 bases remaining between them. In germline, CDR1 is SEHNR, CDR2 FQNEAQ (reference sequence). In nucleotides, the CDR3 is TGTGCCAGCAGCCAGGGACGGAGCTCCTACAATGAGCAGTTCTTC. Its translation: CASSQGRSSYNEQFF.

CDR3 loop: CASSPAYTGVTGELFF. In DNA form, the CDR3 reads TGCGCCAGCAGCCCCGCCTACACAGGGGTTACCGGGGAGCTGTTTTTT. The V gene is TRBV5-1, the J gene TRBJ2-2; 7 bases are a match to TRBD1. This CDR3 is built from 16 residues. The germline V gene has CDR1 SGHRS and CDR2 YFSETQ. The trim removed 4 bases at V and 5 bases at J, leaving 11 bases unmatched.

This CDR3 is CASSPGGPDYGYTF. The CDR3 region has the DNA TGTGCCAGCTCACCCGGGGGGCCGGACTATGGCTACACCTTC. The chain employs TRBV18 and TRBJ1-2; a possible D gene is TRBD1 (6 bases). With 3 bases removed from V and 3 bases from J, the gap between germline ends came to 11 bases. This CDR3 contains 14 residues. Germline V gene data show CDR1 as KGHSH and CDR2 as LQKENI.

The J gene is TRBJ1-2, the V gene TRBV4-1, with TRBD1 matching 8 bases. The CDR3 length is 16 residues. J lost 5 bases, V lost 0 bases, and 8 bases had no gene match. CDR1 is MGHRA, CDR2 YSYEKL, per germline. The DNA for the CDR3 is TGCGCCAGCAGCCAAGAGGGGCAACAGGGGGTTTATGGCTACACCTTC. This codes for CASSQEGQQGVYGYTF.

The rearrangement joins TRBV25-1 to TRBJ1-1; no reliable D call. V lost 2 bases and J lost 0, with 7 bases in between. The germline gives CDR1 MGHDK, CDR2 SYGVNS. This CDR3 has 14 amino acids. The CDR3 DNA reads TGTGCCAGCAGTGAAGACCCGCTGAACACTGAAGCTTTCTTT. This translates into CASSEDPLNTEAFF.

This clone was observed a handful of times. V usage is TRBV9 and J usage is TRBJ2-7, with TRBD2 matching 7 bases. J was trimmed by 6 bases and V by 0 bases; bases with no gene match: 6. Per the germline V gene, CDR1 is SGDLS and CDR2 is YYNGEE. The CDR3 runs 14 residues. Written as DNA, the CDR3 is TGTGCCAGCAGCGTAGAAGGGGAGGGGCGCGAGCAGTACTTC. Protein product: CASSVEGEGREQYF.

The genes are TRBV5-4 and TRBJ2-7; D not resolved. Per the germline V gene, CDR1 is SGHNT and CDR2 is YYREEE (reference sequence). V gave up 4 bases and J gave up 5 bases, with 7 bases separating them. The CDR3 has 11 amino acids. CDR3 protein: CASSTDHEQYF. The DNA for the CDR3 is TGTGCCAGCAGCACAGACCACGAGCAGTACTTC.

A remark on this clone: Being one base from a much bigger clone, this may be a read error. Additional DNA sequences in this sample encode the identical CDR3. This chain joins TRBV28 and TRBJ1-4; D is undetermined. Trimming cost V 5 bases and J 5 bases, with 3 bases left between them. In germline, CDR1 is MDHEN, CDR2 SYDVKM. The length of the CDR3 is 11 residues. In DNA form, the CDR3 reads TGTGCCAGCAGTCTAAATGAAAAACTGTTTTTT. Its translation is CASSLNEKLFF.

The chain couples TRBV28 to TRBJ1-2; TRBD1 agrees at 7 bases. V dropped 5 bases and J dropped 6; count of bases not matched to a gene: 15. This CDR3 has 16 residues. Germline lookup yields CDR1 MDHEN and CDR2 SYDVKM. The CDR3 DNA is TGTGCCAGCAGTGTCCAACCGGGGCCCCAGGGGGATGGCTACACCTTC. This gives the protein CASSVQPGPQGDGYTF.

This clone was recorded a few times. The CDR3 protein is CASSDGGRSYNEQFF. The CDR3 DNA sequence: TGTGCCAGCAGTGACGGTGGCCGCTCCTACAATGAGCAGTTCTTC. V usage is TRBV6-4 and J usage is TRBJ2-1; D is ambiguous. The V end was cut by 2 bases, the J end by 0 bases, with 8 bases between. CDR1 is MRHNA and CDR2 is SNTAGT in the germline V gene. The CDR3 extends over 15 amino acids.